This paragraph covers one T cell receptor (beta chain) sequence. It has no known antigen specificity. No base quality information exists; no much larger clone differs at one position. Collaborating institutions collected whole blood in K2EDTA tubes following their own protocols. For TCRbeta analysis, collaborator samples were shipped as frozen whole blood, as isolated PBMCs, or as DNA extracted from either sample type. V gives up 3 bases and J gives up 3 bases, and the segment between their germline ends measures 15 bases. From a lookup of the germline V gene, CDR1 and CDR2 are SGDLS and YYNGEE. Including the terminal cysteine and phenylalanine, the CDR3 comprises 16 residues. The DNA shown is the 48-base CDR3, in frame from base 1. This entry is derived from a study of blood T cell repertoires in COVID-19 (dated by TCRdb to 2018 to 2021). A note on the overall study: The collaborator samples originated in the United States, Italy and Spain and spanned the acute and convalescent phases of COVID-19. HLA class I and class II types, where available, came from metadata supplied by the sample provider rather than from assay-based typing. The material from the prospective study consisted of cDNA or gDNA derived from T cells, B-cell-depleted T cells, or PBMCs. The repertoires were released in a freely available public database meant as a resource for research on the immune response to SARS-CoV-2. Subjects who had been exposed to COVID-19, were actively infected with it, or had recovered from it provided the deeply sampled blood TCRbeta repertoires that made up the dataset. The samples were drawn from two sources: the first 160 participants of the ongoing ImmuneRACE study, and over 1,000 subjects contributed by 6 global collaborators. The sample metadata nearly always contained a de-identified subject ID, COVID-19 status, age in years and sex.

TCRbeta CDR3 regions were amplified from genomic DNA using the immunoSEQ Assay, a bias-controlled multiplex PCR. For the original study's pipeline: Within the assay, amplification of reference gene primers was used to estimate how many nucleated cells each sample contained. To quantify the absolute abundance of each unique TCRbeta CDR3 rearrangement, sequence reads were collapsed and filtered. For each sample, productive Simpson clonality was calculated as the square root of Simpson's diversity index over productive rearrangements. TCRdb stores this immuneACCESS table with in-frame sequences only. Part of the clones is absent; in the studies checked, under half of the shortfall reflects unresolved V genes, and no reason is known for the rest. The V and J calls and clone size come from that table; D and trimming were worked out from the DNA. Across this sample there are fewer than 300,000 clones, with 81% seen only once. The ten biggest clones cover about 3.2% of the sample.

Study-level results and caveats: The amount of clinical and demographic metadata varied by source and participant and was provided uncurated.

The chain is encoded by TRBV9 joined to TRBJ1-4; no D gene is confidently identified. The specimen sequenced was peripheral blood. This sequence originates from a woman aged 60-75 years with active or convalescent COVID-19. DNA sequence: TGTGCCAGCAGCGACGACTTGGCCCCAGCTAATGAAAAACTGTTTTTT. Its protein product is CASSDDLAPANEKLFF.